This T cell receptor beta chain was documented in a study of regulatory T cells in long-lasting Graves disease. The time point is: newly diagnosed GD, antithyroid drugs for less than 3 months. Following extraction of RNA from PBMCs, that RNA was used to make the TCR library. Per the germline V gene, CDR1 is LGHDT and CDR2 is YNNKEL (reference sequence). This CDR3 has 12 residues. On this clonotype itself: A clone one base away is much larger, so this may be a read error.

Construction of TCR beta libraries relied on iRepertoire HTBI primers and on Arm-PCR targeting CDR3 regions. TCRdb reanalysed the multiplex PCR reads using MiXCR and keeps one entry per CDR3 protein. The sample lists about 420,000 distinct CDR3 sequences; approximately 16% were seen once. These data also featured in a second study, about T cells in Graves' hyperthyroidism and ophthalmopathy. That publication notes: The HTBI primer set drove a first-round RT-PCR of the TCR CDR3. Among clonotypes expanded in thyroid above 0.001, most were also found in blood. Classification by a 13 V-J model distinguished ophthalmopathy from stable hyperthyroidism.

The TCR originated in a woman in her late teens or twenties with Graves disease. The sequences come from peripheral blood mononuclear cells (PBMCs), collected at new diagnosis, from a patient treated with antithyroid drugs. The chain uses TRBV3-1 and TRBJ2-3; D might be TRBD1 or TRBD2, each matching 5 bases. CDR3 in amino acids: CASSPGPDSQYF. The DNA of the CDR3 is TGTGCCAGCAGCCCGGGACCAGATTCGCAGTATTTT.